This record concerns one TCR beta chain sequence. These data are taken from a study of blood T cell repertoires in COVID-19. Cohort assignment relied on participant-reported clinical history. Per the original methods: Reference gene primer amplification in the assay estimated nucleated cell counts. The data were produced by immunoSEQ multiplex PCR, yet TCRdb's version contains in-frame clones alone and is incomplete. V, J and clone size are taken as reported in that table, and D and trimming were inferred from the DNA itself. The sample carries approximately 160,000 clones, around 81% recorded once. The CDR3 sequence is 14 residues long. Germline V gene lookup returns CDR1 SGHVS and CDR2 FQNEAQ. V lost 1 base to trimming and J lost 5 bases, with 12 bases between them.

The V and J genes are TRBV7-8 and TRBJ2-7; TRBD2 might be the D (5 bases). Material for sequencing was PBMCs or T cells enriched from blood (not recorded which). This TCR was sampled from a man aged 35-49 years who had recovered from COVID-19. The chain's CDR3 is CASSLVGSRNEQYF. Written as DNA, the CDR3 is TGTGCCAGCAGCTTAGTAGGGAGTAGGAACGAGCAGTACTTC.